A single sample gave rise to the 14 T cell receptor beta chains below, sequenced in a study of cytomegalovirus exposure and HLA in healthy donors. This PCR relied on a set of 60 Vbeta primers and 13 Jbeta primers. Some clones are missing from TCRdb's copy, which holds only in-frame ones; the method was immunoSEQ multiplex PCR. The sample lists some 180,000 clones, roughly 70% occurring once. The sample comprised PBMCs. These receptors all stem from a male donor in good health and CMV-seronegative.

The V call is TRBV9, the J call TRBJ2-2; 11 nucleotides align to TRBD2. The junction had 8 bases not matched to a gene; V was cut back by 3 bases and J by 4 bases. The CDR3 contains 17 residues. CDR1 and CDR2 from the germline V gene are SGDLS and YYNGEE. The CDR3, as DNA: TGTGCCAGCAGCGCTACTAGCGGGAGTTCGGGCACCGGGGAGCTGTTTTTT. Translated: CASSATSGSSGTGELFF.

V gene TRBV5-6 combines with J gene TRBJ2-3; 7 positions agree with TRBD2. Per germline, CDR1 SGHDT and CDR2 YYEEEE. This CDR3 contains 16 residues. With 3 bases clipped from V and 2 bases from J, the junction kept 9 bases outside the gene matches. CDR3 bases: TGTGCCAGCAGCTCCCGTACTAGCGCCTACACAGATACGCAGTATTTT. Its protein product is CASSSRTSAYTDTQYF.

The rearrangement links TRBV27 to TRBJ1-3, with D maybe TRBD1 (5 bases). Trimming shortened V by 0 bases and J by 2 bases, and 11 bases separated the two germline ends. Germline lookup yields CDR1 MNHEY and CDR2 SMNVEV (reference sequence). There are 16 residues in the CDR3. The CDR3 loop is CASSLSGRATGNTIYF. The DNA for the CDR3 is TGTGCCAGCAGTTTATCCGGCAGGGCTACTGGAAACACCATATATTTT.

The chain has TRBV30 and TRBJ2-5; possible D gene TRBD1, 6 bases. V dropped 4 bases and J dropped 5 bases, with 14 bases sitting between them. This CDR3 contains 13 residues. Germline-derived CDR1 and CDR2 are GTSNPN and SVGIG (reference sequence). CDR3 region: CAWTQGWVETQYF. The CDR3, as DNA: TGTGCCTGGACACAGGGTTGGGTGGAGACCCAGTACTTC.

In its sample, this clone was seen a few times. This chain uses TRBV2 with TRBJ2-5, with 7 bases identical to TRBD1. The CDR3 sequence is 12 residues long. Germline trimming cut 10 bases from V and 3 bases from J; bases unmatched to any gene: 5. Germline V gene sequence: CDR1 SNHLY, CDR2 FYNNEI. The CDR3 reads CATLTGEETQYF. DNA for the CDR3: TGTGCCACCTTAACAGGGGAAGAGACCCAGTACTTC. The full variable domain, in which reference TRBV2 and TRBJ2-5 provide the parts outside the CDR3, is EPEVTQTPSHQVTQMGQEVILRCVPISNHLYFYWYRQILGQKVEFLVSFYNNEISEKSEIFDDQFSVERPDGSNFTLKIRSTKLEDSAMYFCATLTGEETQYFGPGTRLLVL.

This chain links TRBV27 with TRBJ2-7, with 7 bases that match TRBD1. CDR3 length equals 12 residues. The V and J ends lost 5 bases and 4 bases, in that order; junction bases with no gene match: 2. Germline lookup yields CDR1 MNHEY and CDR2 SMNVEV (reference sequence). This CDR3 reads CASSKQGYEQYF. The CDR3 DNA follows: TGTGCCAGCAGTAAACAGGGGTACGAGCAGTACTTC.

This rearrangement joins TRBV28 to TRBJ2-7; weak D call: TRBD2 (7 bases). This CDR3 spans 15 amino acids. Trimming took off 5 bases at V and 6 bases at J, with 20 bases between the two ends. Germline V lookup: CDR1 MDHEN, CDR2 SYDVKM. The CDR3, as DNA: TGTGCCAGCAGTCTCCCTGGGGGGGGGCGGCGCGAGCAGTACTTC. This encodes CASSLPGGGRREQYF.

The chain combines TRBV5-1 with TRBJ2-7, with TRBD1 matching over 12 bases. The CDR3 covers 20 residues. V shed 5 bases, J shed 0 bases, and the junction held 18 bases outside the gene matches. CDR1 and CDR2 (germline): SGHRS, YFSETQ. The CDR3 DNA reads TGCGCCAGCAGTTCGAGCCTGCCGGGACAGGGGGCTTTGAGCTCCTACGAGCAGTACTTC. Protein sequence: CASSSSLPGQGALSSYEQYF.

The chain combines TRBV9 with TRBJ1-1; a weak D match, TRBD1 (5 bases). Trimming pared 0 bases from V and 0 bases from J, leaving 6 bases between. The CDR3 length is 14 residues. Germline values: CDR1 SGDLS, CDR2 YYNGEE. CDR3 DNA sequence: TGTGCCAGCAGCGTAGGGGGGGTGAACACTGAAGCTTTCTTT. Translating it yields CASSVGGVNTEAFF.

V is TRBV5-5 and J is TRBJ2-7; D might be TRBD2 (6 bases). Trimming took off 7 bases at V and 0 bases at J, with 14 bases between the two ends. The CDR3 runs to 14 residues. The germline CDR1 and CDR2 sequences are SGHKS and YYEKEE (reference sequence). CDR3 amino acids: CASFPWGVSYEQYF. As DNA, the CDR3 is TGTGCCAGCTTCCCTTGGGGGGTCTCCTACGAGCAGTACTTC.

This chain uses TRBV11-2 with TRBJ2-1; 9 nucleotides line up with TRBD1. There are 15 residues in the CDR3. Trimming cost V 1 base and J 4 bases; bases outside gene matches: 2. Germline lookup yields CDR1 SGHAT and CDR2 FQNNGV. CDR3 protein: CASSLVGQGYNEQFF. The CDR3 DNA reads TGTGCCAGCAGCTTAGTGGGACAGGGATACAATGAGCAGTTCTTC.

V usage is TRBV4-3 and J usage is TRBJ1-5; D unclear. Germline V gene data show CDR1 as LGHNA and CDR2 as YSLEER. The CDR3 runs to 15 residues. Trimming cost V 1 base and J 0 bases, with 7 bases left between them. For the CDR3, the DNA is TGCGCCAGCAGCCAAGGGGCCGGTAGCAATCAGCCCCAGCATTTT. It translates to CASSQGAGSNQPQHF.

V and J are TRBV5-1 and TRBJ2-7; 8 positions match TRBD2. Germline CDR1 reads SGHRS; CDR2 reads YFSETQ. The length of the CDR3 is 14 residues. The V and J ends lost 3 bases and 2 bases, in that order; junction bases with no gene match: 4. The CDR3 reads CASSSGLATYEQYF. The CDR3 DNA reads TGCGCCAGCAGCTCAGGACTAGCCACCTACGAGCAGTACTTC.

V usage is TRBV19 and J usage is TRBJ2-2; D perhaps matches TRBD1 (5 bases). The CDR3 extends over 15 amino acids. Trimming left V 9 bases short and J 5 bases short, with 19 bases between. Germline CDR1 and CDR2: LNHDA and SQIVND (reference sequence). The CDR3 is CASLSLGAGTGELFF. The CDR3 nucleotides are TGTGCCAGCCTATCCTTAGGGGCAGGGACCGGGGAGCTGTTTTTT.